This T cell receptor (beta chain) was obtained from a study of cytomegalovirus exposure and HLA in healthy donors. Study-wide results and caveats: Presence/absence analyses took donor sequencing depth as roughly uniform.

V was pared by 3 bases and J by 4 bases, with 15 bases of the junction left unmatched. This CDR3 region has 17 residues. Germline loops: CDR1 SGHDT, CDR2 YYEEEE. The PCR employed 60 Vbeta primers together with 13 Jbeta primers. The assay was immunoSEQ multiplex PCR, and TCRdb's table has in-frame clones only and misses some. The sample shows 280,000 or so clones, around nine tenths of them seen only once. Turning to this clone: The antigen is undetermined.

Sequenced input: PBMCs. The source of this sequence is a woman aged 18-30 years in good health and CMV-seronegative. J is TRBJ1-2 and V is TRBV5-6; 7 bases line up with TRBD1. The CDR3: CASSSGWKGAASYGYTF. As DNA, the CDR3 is TGTGCCAGCAGCTCGGGGTGGAAGGGGGCGGCTTCCTATGGCTACACCTTC.